What follows are 20 T cell receptor beta chains derived from one specimen sequenced in a study of T cell responses to AZD1222 COVID-19 vaccine. Here immunoSEQ multiplex PCR was the method, and the copy in TCRdb shows in-frame clones only, minus some. Of 140,000 or so clones detected, roughly 93% appear once; the ten largest clones hold about 1.8%. The input for sequencing was peripheral blood, taken 28 days after the second AZD1222 dose. These receptors all stem from an adult who received the AZD1222 COVID-19 vaccine.

The chain links TRBV19 to TRBJ1-1; D is ambiguous. V gave up 7 bases and J gave up 5 bases, with 11 bases separating them. There are 12 residues in the CDR3. Looked up from germline, CDR1 is LNHDA and CDR2 is SQIVND (reference sequence). CDR3 residues: CASKDRWTEAFF. The CDR3 region has the DNA TGTGCCAGTAAGGACCGATGGACTGAAGCTTTCTTT.

This chain links TRBV3-1 (or the pseudogene TRBV3-2) with TRBJ1-4; D unresolved. CDR1 LGHDT and CDR2 YNNKEL come from the germline V gene (reference sequence). The germline V and J ends were trimmed by 0 bases and 8 bases, with 19 bases remaining between them. The CDR3 covers 17 residues. This CDR3 is CASSQDRSWPSGEKLFF. In nucleotides, the CDR3 is TGTGCCAGCAGCCAAGATCGGTCTTGGCCTTCGGGGGAAAAACTGTTTTTT.

The V gene is TRBV14, the J gene TRBJ2-5; no firm D call. Germline V gene lookup returns CDR1 SGHDN and CDR2 FVKESK. V was cut by 0 bases and J by 5 bases, with 4 bases left in between. The CDR3 consists of 12 residues. CDR3 region: CASSQEKETQYF. The DNA for the CDR3 is TGTGCCAGCAGCCAAGAAAAGGAGACCCAGTACTTC.

V is TRBV18 and J is TRBJ2-1, with 7 bases that match TRBD2. The CDR3 covers 16 residues. Germline V gene data show CDR1 as KGHSH and CDR2 as LQKENI. The V and J ends lost 5 bases and 4 bases, in that order; junction bases with no gene match: 11. CDR3 in amino acids: CASSSKGLAEYNEQFF. Here the CDR3 DNA reads TGTGCCAGCTCAAGCAAGGGGCTAGCGGAATACAATGAGCAGTTCTTC.

The chain uses TRBV2 and TRBJ1-3; no firm D call. Germline V CDR1 and CDR2: SNHLY, FYNNEI. The CDR3 is 15 residues long. V lost 9 bases and J lost 0, with 15 bases in between. In nucleotides, the CDR3 is TGTGCCAGTACGACATATGGGTTCTCTGGAAACACCATATATTTT. Amino acids: CASTTYGFSGNTIYF. The full variable domain, rest sourced from reference TRBV2 and TRBJ1-3, is EPEVTQTPSHQVTQMGQEVILRCVPISNHLYFYWYRQILGQKVEFLVSFYNNEISEKSEIFDDQFSVERPDGSNFTLKIRSTKLEDSAMYFCASTTYGFSGNTIYFGEGSWLTVV.

The J gene is TRBJ2-5, the V gene TRBV20-1; D is ambiguous. The CDR3 is 10 amino acids. Trimming removed 4 bases at V and 8 bases at J, with 8 bases between. From germline, CDR1 is DFQATT and CDR2 SNEGSKA (reference sequence). The CDR3 bases are TGCAGTGCTACTTTTTATACCCAGTACTTC. Translation gives CSATFYTQYF.

The chain uses TRBV6-5 and TRBJ2-7; 8 bases line up with TRBD1. V lost 4 bases to trimming and J lost 0 bases; unmatched junction nucleotides: 5. Per germline, CDR1 MNHEY and CDR2 SVGAGI. CDR3 length: 15 amino acids. The CDR3 protein is CASSSRTGYSYEQYF. CDR3 nucleotide sequence: TGTGCCAGCAGTTCCCGGACAGGGTACTCCTACGAGCAGTACTTC.

The chain joins TRBV5-6 to TRBJ2-7; tentatively, D is TRBD1 (6 bases). The CDR3 is 13 residues long. V shed 0 bases and J shed 6 bases, with 10 bases lying between them. Germline CDR1 and CDR2: SGHDT and YYEEEE. The CDR3 coding sequence is TGTGCCAGCAGCTTGGCCGTACAGGGCGAGCAGTACTTC. Protein product: CASSLAVQGEQYF.

The CDR3 here is CASSPREAVMNTEAFF. The CDR3 DNA follows: TGTGCCAGCAGCCCGCGGGAGGCCGTAATGAACACTGAAGCTTTCTTT. This sequence joins TRBV11-1 and TRBJ1-1; D gene ambiguous. This CDR3 contains 16 residues. Trimming took 5 bases from V and 0 from J, leaving 16 bases between them. Germline values: CDR1 SGHAT, CDR2 FQDESV (reference sequence).

The chain joins TRBV4-2 to TRBJ1-5, with D hard to call. V gave up 0 bases and J gave up 5 bases, with 11 bases separating them. Germline values: CDR1 LGHNA, CDR2 YNFKEQ. This CDR3 contains 15 residues. The CDR3 region has the DNA TGTGCCAGCAGCCAAGAAGCAGGTAGAGATCAGCCCCAGCATTTT. Amino acid sequence: CASSQEAGRDQPQHF.

This clone was picked up a small number of times. V and J are TRBV5-6 and TRBJ1-3; TRBD1 aligns across 8 bases. The CDR3 contains 11 residues. Germline V gene sequence: CDR1 SGHDT, CDR2 YYEEEE. With V trimmed by 3 bases and J by 11 bases, 1 base remained unmatched. This CDR3 is CASSSDRAIYF. CDR3 DNA sequence: TGTGCCAGCAGCTCGGACAGGGCCATATATTTT.

This clone showed up just once. The chain links TRBV6-5 to TRBJ1-1; D not certain. Trimming cost V 2 bases and J 1 base, with 5 bases left between them. In germline, CDR1 is MNHEY, CDR2 SVGAGI. The CDR3 extends over 13 amino acids. CDR3 loop: CASSYGENTEAFF. CDR3 sequence (DNA): TGTGCCAGCAGTTACGGGGAGAACACTGAAGCTTTCTTT.

The chain carries TRBV15 and TRBJ1-1, with D possibly matching TRBD1 (5 bases). Germline assignment: CDR1 LNHNV and CDR2 YYDKDF (reference sequence). V shed 4 bases and J shed 0 bases, with 12 bases lying between them. This CDR3 spans 15 amino acids. CDR3 sequence reads: CATSTQTGLNTEAFF. As DNA, the CDR3 is TGTGCCACCAGCACACAGACGGGACTGAACACTGAAGCTTTCTTT.

The chain has TRBV6-2 or TRBV6-3 and TRBJ2-5; 10 bases line up with TRBD2. The trim removed 6 bases at V and 2 bases at J, leaving 15 bases unmatched. The CDR3 loop spans 18 amino acids. Germline loops: CDR1 MNHEY, CDR2 SVGEGT. The chain's CDR3 is CASSTGLATIRGQETQYF. CDR3 sequence (DNA): TGTGCCAGCAGCACGGGACTAGCGACCATCAGGGGGCAAGAGACCCAGTACTTC.

This clone appeared a single time. This chain joins TRBV5-1 and TRBJ2-7; TRBD2 agrees at 8 bases. This CDR3 has 15 amino acids. The V gene's germline CDR1 is SGHRS and CDR2 YFSETQ. The junction had 8 bases not matched to a gene; V was cut back by 4 bases and J by 2 bases. CDR3 sequence (DNA): TGCGCCAGCAGCGACCCGGGACTAGGAACCTACGAGCAGTACTTC. Translating it yields CASSDPGLGTYEQYF.

A few counts support this clone. V gene TRBV3-1 (or the pseudogene TRBV3-2) combines with J gene TRBJ2-5; 7 bases agree with TRBD1. Germline V gene sequence: CDR1 LGHDT, CDR2 YNNKEL (reference sequence). The V gene end was trimmed by 0 bases and the J gene end by 0 bases; junction bases not matched to a gene: 4. This CDR3 has 16 amino acids. The CDR3 loop reads CASSQDRGPDQETQYF. The CDR3 region has the DNA TGTGCCAGCAGCCAAGATAGGGGGCCAGACCAAGAGACCCAGTACTTC.

V gene TRBV2 combines with J gene TRBJ1-1; the D is unclear. Trimming left V 4 bases short and J 1 base short, with 10 bases between. This CDR3 spans 14 amino acids. CDR1 is SNHLY, CDR2 FYNNEI, per germline. CDR3 sequence: CASSAERGNTEAFF. CDR3 nucleotides: TGTGCCAGCAGTGCAGAACGCGGGAACACTGAAGCTTTCTTT.

The V gene is TRBV5-6, the J gene TRBJ2-1; 11 bases are shared with TRBD1. In germline, CDR1 is SGHDT, CDR2 YYEEEE. The CDR3 spans 15 residues. J gave up 7 bases and V 2 bases, and 5 bases lay outside the gene matches. The CDR3 nucleotides are TGTGCCAGCAGCTTACTCGGGACAGGGGGAAATGAGCAGTTCTTC. It is translated as CASSLLGTGGNEQFF.

This clone was observed once. This chain uses TRBV6-5 with TRBJ2-7, with 7 bases lining up with TRBD1. V was pared by 6 bases and J by 7 bases, with 9 bases of the junction left unmatched. The length of the CDR3 is 13 residues. Germline CDR1 reads MNHEY; CDR2 reads SVGAGI. Written as DNA, the CDR3 is TGTGCCAGCAGAGACAGGGTGTTGGGAGAGCAGTACTTC. Its protein product is CASRDRVLGEQYF.

This clone has just one count. The chain combines TRBV2 with TRBJ1-2; D ambiguous. Germline V gene lookup returns CDR1 SNHLY and CDR2 FYNNEI. The length of the CDR3 is 13 residues. Trimming took off 8 bases at V and 4 bases at J, with 14 bases between the two ends. The CDR3 reads CASHKEWGYGYTF. DNA for the CDR3: TGTGCCAGCCACAAAGAGTGGGGCTATGGCTACACCTTC. The whole variable domain, filled in from reference TRBV2 and TRBJ1-2, reads EPEVTQTPSHQVTQMGQEVILRCVPISNHLYFYWYRQILGQKVEFLVSFYNNEISEKSEIFDDQFSVERPDGSNFTLKIRSTKLEDSAMYFCASHKEWGYGYTFGSGTRLTVV.